The sequence of this TCR beta chain was determined in a study of STAT5B mutations in CD4+ large granular lymphocyte leukemia. Regarding the study as a whole: Data were not HLA-matched across samples.

As to this clone: What it binds is unknown.

TCRdb's table, derived via immunoSEQ multiplex PCR, lists solely in-frame clones and lacks some. The sample yields tens of thousands of clones, 80% to 90% seen once. V gave up 3 bases and J gave up 2 bases, with 13 bases separating them. Germline CDR1 is KGHSH and CDR2 is LQKENI. This CDR3 is built from 16 residues. The chain combines TRBV18 with TRBJ1-4, with D possibly being TRBD1 (5 bases). The receptor comes from a human donor in good health. The material sequenced was CD4+ T cells from blood buffy coats. CDR3 protein: CASSPGLPGTNEKLFF. CDR3 nucleotide sequence: TGTGCCAGCTCACCGGGACTCCCGGGCACTAATGAAAAACTGTTTTTT.